These T cell receptor beta chains were read from a single sample in a study of blood T cells in healthy people across ages. TCRdb independently ran MiXCR on the 5' RACE reads; one entry per CDR3 protein. Of 710,000 or so distinct CDR3 sequences listed, about 20% are singletons. Sample: blood. These receptors were collected from a man in his sixties or seventies in good health. CDR3s include the opening cysteine and the closing phenylalanine or tryptophan. The D gene is left open where the match is weak. Clone size appears in some rows only: once, few, many, or a class for an expanded clone.

j_call,d_call,clone_size,v_call,cdr3_nt,cdr3_aa
TRBJ1-3,.,few,TRBV15,TGTGCCACCAGCAGAGATGGACTGTCAGTCACGGCCGGAAACACCATATATTTT,CATSRDGLSVTAGNTIYF
TRBJ1-4,TRBD1,.,TRBV4-3,TGCGCCAGCAGCCAAGAATCCCAGGGGGCCAGTGAAAAACTGTTTTTT,CASSQESQGASEKLFF
TRBJ1-6,TRBD1,.,TRBV7-9,TGTGCCAGCAGGGCAAGGGGGCCTAATTCACCCCTCCACTTT,CASRARGPNSPLHF
TRBJ2-3,TRBD2,few,TRBV2,TGTGCCAGCAGTCGGTCGACTAGCGGGGGCCCAGATACGCAGTATTTT,CASSRSTSGGPDTQYF
TRBJ2-2,TRBD1,.,TRBV20-1,TGCAGTGCGGGACAGAACACTGGGGAGCTGTTTTTT,CSAGQNTGELFF
TRBJ2-3,.,.,TRBV10-3,TGTACCATCAGTGAGAGGAAAAATACGCAGTATTTT,CTISERKNTQYF
TRBJ2-3,TRBD2,few,TRBV10-3,TGTGCCATCGGACCGGGACTAGCCACAGATACGCAGTATTTT,CAIGPGLATDTQYF
TRBJ2-3,TRBD2,.,TRBV12-3/TRBV12-4,TGTGCCAGCAGCCGACTAGCGGGAGTGAGGGCAGATGCGCAGTATTTT,CASSRLAGVRADAQYF
TRBJ2-1,TRBD2,few,TRBV18,TGTGCCGGCCGCGGGGGGGGAAAGCCCTACAATGAGCAGTTCTTC,CAGRGGGKPYNEQFF
TRBJ2-1,.,many,TRBV5-1,TGCGCCAGCAGTGTTATTGGGTGGAGCATGCAGTTCTTC,CASSVIGWSMQFF
TRBJ2-3,.,.,TRBV12-3/TRBV12-4,TGTGCCAGCAGCAGGGGGACTAACCTCGCAGATACGCAGTATTTT,CASSRGTNLADTQYF
TRBJ2-5,TRBD2,.,TRBV7-2,TGTGCCAGCAGCTCAACGGGACTAGGGGTTGGAACCCAGTACTTC,CASSSTGLGVGTQYF
TRBJ2-5,.,few,TRBV5-1,TGCGCCAGCAGCTTGAAGTCAGGGGCCATTAAAGAGACCCAGTACTTC,CASSLKSGAIKETQYF
TRBJ2-7,.,.,TRBV12-3/TRBV12-4,TGTGCCAGCAGTCCCTCACCGGGACTCCGAATCATCGGGCAGTACTTC,CASSPSPGLRIIGQYF
TRBJ2-5,.,.,TRBV19,TGTGCCAGTAGTCTCTCGCCGCGGGCTTTGGTGGAGACCCAGCACTTC,CASSLSPRALVETQHF
TRBJ2-1,TRBD1,.,TRBV2,TGTGCCAGCAGTGAGGACAGGTTGAGCTCCTACAATGAGCAGTTCTTC,CASSEDRLSSYNEQFF
TRBJ1-1,TRBD1,many,TRBV4-1,TGCGCCAGCAGCCAAGATCAGGGGGCTGAAGCTTTCTTT,CASSQDQGAEAFF
TRBJ2-3,.,.,TRBV7-8,TGTGCCAGCAGCTTCGGCCAGCGAGACACTCCCTCCAGTACGCAGTATTTT,CASSFGQRDTPSSTQYF
TRBJ1-2,.,.,TRBV12-3/TRBV12-4,TGTGCCAGCAGTCGCGGGAGGCAGGTCTATGGCTACACCTTC,CASSRGRQVYGYTF
TRBJ2-7,.,few,TRBV12-3/TRBV12-4,TGTGCCAGCAGTTTAGCGGCCACGGGGTCCAAAGGGTTCTTC,CASSLAATGSKGFF
TRBJ2-7,.,few,TRBV20-1,TGCAGTGCTGCCTCGGTGGGGGGTGTTTACGAGCAGTACTTC,CSAASVGGVYEQYF
TRBJ2-5,.,many,TRBV7-9,TGTGCCAGCAGGAAAGGGGGTCCGCATCTGGTTTTC,CASRKGGPHLVF
TRBJ2-7,.,few,TRBV20-1,TGCAGTCCGGGACAATACTACGAGCAGTACTTC,CSPGQYYEQYF
TRBJ2-3,TRBD1,few,TRBV12-3/TRBV12-4,TGTGCCAGCAGTTTAGGTAGGGGGCCCACAGATACGCAGTATTTT,CASSLGRGPTDTQYF
TRBJ2-3,.,.,TRBV7-9,TGTGCCAGCACCCTAGTGCGAGATACGCAGTATTTT,CASTLVRDTQYF
TRBJ1-5,.,.,TRBV20-1,TGCAGTGCTAGTTCGGGATATAGCAATCAGCCCCAGCATTTT,CSASSGYSNQPQHF
TRBJ1-2,.,.,TRBV20-1,TGCAGTGCTAGCGGAAGAATAAACTATGGCTACACCTTC,CSASGRINYGYTF
TRBJ1-1,TRBD1,few,TRBV25-1,TGTGCCAGCAGTCCGTGGGACAGTGAAGCTTTCTTT,CASSPWDSEAFF